This passage covers 15 T cell receptor beta chains from one sample sequenced in a study of shared clonotypes between healthy human individuals (dated by TCRdb to between 2020 and 2021). CD8 naive samples were obtained by positive selection for CCR7 among CD45RO-negative cells, yielding a CD45RA+CCR7+ population from which TemRA cells were excluded. Receptors were amplified or captured by the immunoSEQ multiplex PCR assay. TCRdb holds this immuneACCESS table with in-frame rearrangements only. Some clones are missing; in checked studies, unresolved V genes explain under half, and the rest has no known cause. The sample has roughly 2.1 million clones on record, approximately 94% of them singletons. Of the sample, 1.7% falls within the top ten clones. Material for sequencing was naive CD8+ T cells from PBMCs. The intended sense of this specimen's cell subset or site label: CD45RA+CCR7+. Source of these receptors: a man between 18 and 29 years old in good health. Some clones in this sample may be carry-over from other donors' samples.

The chain is built from TRBV6-1 and TRBJ2-7; D ambiguous. There are 13 residues in the CDR3. V gave up 8 bases and J gave up 7 bases, with 18 bases separating them. Looked up from germline, CDR1 is MNHNS and CDR2 is SASEGT. The CDR3 sequence is CASSIPGVREQYF. CDR3 nucleotides: TGTGCCAGCTCGATTCCAGGTGTTAGGGAGCAGTACTTC.

With respect to this clone: Within the sample, other DNA sequences also encode this same CDR3. This sequence joins TRBV27 and TRBJ2-7; D remains unclear. The CDR3 has 13 amino acids. Germline-derived CDR1 and CDR2 are MNHEY and SMNVEV (reference sequence). V was clipped by 5 bases and J by 0 bases, with 8 bases between them. CDR3 protein: CASSPTSSYEQYF. The CDR3 DNA is TGTGCCAGCAGTCCTACCAGCTCCTACGAGCAGTACTTC.

The chain is built from TRBV11-2 and TRBJ1-1; perhaps TRBD1 as D (5 bases). CDR3 length equals 15 residues. V lost 0 bases and J 7 bases, leaving 15 bases between the germline ends. Per the germline V gene, CDR1 is SGHAT and CDR2 is FQNNGV. CDR3 sequence: CASSLDPGRPDEAFF. The CDR3 coding sequence is TGTGCCAGCAGCTTAGACCCGGGACGGCCAGATGAAGCTTTCTTT.

This clone has just one count. The V call is TRBV28, the J call TRBJ2-4, with 11 bases matching TRBD2. Trimming cost V 4 bases and J 3 bases; bases outside gene matches: 11. CDR3 length: 18 amino acids. The V gene's germline CDR1 is MDHEN and CDR2 SYDVKM. This CDR3 reads CASSYHLSGREDKNIQYF. As DNA, the CDR3 is TGTGCCAGCAGTTACCACCTTAGCGGGAGGGAGGACAAAAACATTCAGTACTTC. Full variable domain (remainder filled in from reference TRBV28 and TRBJ2-4): DVKVTQSSRYLVKRTGEKVFLECVQDMDHENMFWYRQDPGLGLRLIYFSYDVKMKEKGDIPEGYSVSREKKERFSLILESASTNQTSMYLCASSYHLSGREDKNIQYFGAGTRLSVL.

The chain couples TRBV4-1 to TRBJ2-2, with 7 bases identical to TRBD2. V shed 0 bases and J 5 bases; nucleotides not matched to a gene: 6. The CDR3 is 16 amino acids. The germline CDR1 and CDR2 sequences are MGHRA and YSYEKL. CDR3 in DNA: TGCGCCAGCAGCCAAGAACCGGGAGGTCAGACCGGGGAGCTGTTTTTT. Its translation is CASSQEPGGQTGELFF.

The genes are TRBV27 and TRBJ2-3, with 7 bases matching TRBD1. CDR3 length: 14 residues. The germline CDR1 and CDR2 sequences are MNHEY and SMNVEV (reference sequence). Trimming removed 6 bases from V and 1 base from J; junction bases left unmatched: 4. DNA for the CDR3: TGTGCCAGCAGCACAGGGGTGCGCACAGATACGCAGTATTTT. This codes for CASSTGVRTDTQYF.

The chain couples TRBV6-1 to TRBJ1-2; 7 bases line up with TRBD1. The CDR3 spans 13 residues. V was pared by 8 bases and J by 8 bases, with 11 bases of the junction left unmatched. From germline, CDR1 is MNHNS and CDR2 SASEGT. CDR3 coding DNA: TGTGCCAGCGACCGACAGGGACCTAGGGGCTACACCTTC. Encoded protein: CASDRQGPRGYTF.

This sequence joins TRBV5-8 and TRBJ2-3, with unresolved D. Germline assignment: CDR1 SGHTS and CDR2 YDEGEE. Trimming removed 2 bases from V and 2 bases from J, with 9 bases in between. This CDR3 spans 14 amino acids. CDR3 DNA: TGTGCCAGCAGCTTTTTGTTCGACACAGATACGCAGTATTTT. Protein: CASSFLFDTDTQYF.

This clone was counted once. The chain links TRBV15 to TRBJ1-1, with D maybe TRBD1 (5 bases). V lost 1 base, J lost 1 base, and 7 bases lay in between. Looked up from germline, CDR1 is LNHNV and CDR2 is YYDKDF (reference sequence). CDR3 length: 14 amino acids. The CDR3 coding sequence is TGTGCCACCAGCAGAGCTGACAGGAACACTGAAGCTTTCTTT. Its protein is CATSRADRNTEAFF.

This rearrangement joins TRBV19 to TRBJ2-2; D gene ambiguous. The CDR3 extends over 16 amino acids. V was trimmed by 5 bases and J by 2 bases, leaving 15 bases between them. Germline V gives CDR1 LNHDA, CDR2 SQIVND (reference sequence). The CDR3 is CASSLLRSVNTGELFF. The CDR3 coding sequence is TGTGCCAGTAGTCTGTTAAGGTCCGTTAACACCGGGGAGCTGTTTTTT.

V is TRBV27 and J is TRBJ1-5; TRBD1 is a possible D gene (5 bases). Germline CDR1 MNHEY, CDR2 SMNVEV (reference sequence). Trimming took 6 bases from V and 3 from J, leaving 27 bases between them. This CDR3 is built from 19 residues. Written as DNA, the CDR3 is TGTGCCAGCAGAACTCTTCCCCCTGCATGGGGGGATAACAATCAGCCCCAGCATTTT. It is translated as CASRTLPPAWGDNNQPQHF.

The chain joins TRBV7-9 to TRBJ2-7; 9 bases are a match to TRBD1. Trimming at V came to 7 bases and at J to 2 bases, leaving 3 bases not matched to a gene. Per germline, CDR1 SEHNR and CDR2 FQNEAQ (reference sequence). The CDR3 length is 13 residues. CDR3 sequence (DNA): TGTGCCAGCACCAGGACAGGGGCCTACGAGCAGTACTTC. Protein product: CASTRTGAYEQYF.

This sequence joins TRBV9 and TRBJ2-7; D could derive from TRBD1 or TRBD2 (5 bases each). The CDR3 spans 16 residues. Trimming took off 4 bases at V and 1 base at J, with 18 bases between the two ends. Germline V gene sequence: CDR1 SGDLS, CDR2 YYNGEE. The CDR3 coding sequence is TGTGCCAGCAGCCCCACCGGCCGGGGCGCTTCCTACGAGCAGTACTTC. It yields the protein CASSPTGRGASYEQYF.

The CDR3 spells CSVEDIQGSYEQYF. The CDR3 region has the DNA TGCAGCGTTGAAGATATACAGGGGTCCTACGAGCAGTACTTC. This sequence joins TRBV29-1 and TRBJ2-7; 7 nucleotides agree with TRBD1. From germline, CDR1 is SQVTM and CDR2 ANQGSEA. The trim removed 0 bases at V and 1 base at J, leaving 3 bases unmatched. This CDR3 contains 14 residues.

About this clone itself: This CDR3 is also generated by other DNA sequences in the sample. CDR3 residues: CASSLNPGNQPQHF. DNA of the CDR3: TGTGCCAGCAGTTTAAATCCGGGCAATCAGCCCCAGCATTTT. The chain carries TRBV28 and TRBJ1-5, with D unresolved. V lost 2 bases to trimming and J lost 2 bases, with 7 bases between them. This CDR3 contains 14 residues. CDR1 is MDHEN and CDR2 is SYDVKM in the germline V gene.